The 21 T cell receptor beta chains reported below all come from one sample, sequenced in a study of cytomegalovirus exposure and HLA in healthy donors. The primer mix had 60 Vbeta and 13 Jbeta primers. Assay: immunoSEQ multiplex PCR; the TCRdb copy retains only in-frame clones and omits some. The sample records around 130,000 clones, over 70% being singletons. Sequenced sample: PBMCs. The receptors were sampled from a woman in her thirties or forties in good health and CMV-seropositive.

This clone was counted a few times. This chain links TRBV14 with TRBJ1-2; 10 bases map to TRBD1. CDR1 and CDR2 (germline): SGHDN, FVKESK. The V gene end was trimmed by 0 bases and the J gene end by 5 bases; junction bases not matched to a gene: 9. The CDR3 has 17 amino acids. The CDR3 DNA reads as TGTGCCAGCAGCCAAGAGGGGACAGGGGTACGTCGTTATGGCTACACCTTC. This codes for CASSQEGTGVRRYGYTF.

This clone occurred many times. The J gene is TRBJ1-5, the V gene TRBV12-5; TRBD1 might be the D (5 bases). CDR1 LGHNT and CDR2 FRNRAP come from the germline V gene. This CDR3 is built from 15 residues. Trimming removed 7 bases at V and 2 bases at J, with 15 bases between. The CDR3 sequence is CASALAGGGNQPQHF. CDR3 in DNA: TGTGCTAGTGCCCTTGCTGGAGGGGGCAATCAGCCCCAGCATTTT.

The CDR3 region is CAVREGTGSNEQFF. DNA of the CDR3: TGTGCCGTCAGGGAAGGGACAGGGAGCAATGAGCAGTTCTTC. The rearrangement links TRBV28 to TRBJ2-1; TRBD1 matches at 9 bases. Trimming removed 11 bases from V and 6 bases from J; junction bases left unmatched: 11. Germline V gene lookup returns CDR1 MDHEN and CDR2 SYDVKM. This CDR3 is built from 14 residues.

The chain joins TRBV7-3 to TRBJ2-3; the D gene is possibly TRBD1 (6 bases). Germline V CDR1 and CDR2: SGHTA, FQGTGA. CDR3 length equals 15 residues. Deletions cut 3 bases from V and 7 bases from J, with 17 bases between. The CDR3 region is CASSFQPGQQNTQYF. In DNA form, the CDR3 reads TGTGCCAGCAGCTTTCAACCGGGACAACAAAATACGCAGTATTTT.

This clone was recorded a few times. The J gene is TRBJ1-2, the V gene TRBV7-2, with 8 positions matching TRBD1. The CDR3 is made up of 13 amino acids. From germline, CDR1 is SGHTA and CDR2 FQGNSA. Unmatched junction bases numbered 6, after V lost 4 bases and J lost 8 bases. CDR3 residues: CASSSRQGSGYTF. The CDR3 coding sequence is TGTGCCAGCAGCTCTCGACAGGGGAGCGGCTACACCTTC.

The genes are TRBV19 and TRBJ1-1, with 8 bases that match TRBD1. V was pared by 4 bases and J by 10 bases, with 5 bases of the junction left unmatched. CDR1 is LNHDA, CDR2 SQIVND, per germline (reference sequence). This CDR3 spans 12 amino acids. The CDR3 nucleotides read TGTGCCAGTAGTACCCGACAGGGGACAGCTTTCTTT. It codes for CASSTRQGTAFF.

This clone was seen a single time. The chain employs TRBV7-2 and TRBJ2-6; no clear D gene. Germline V gene data show CDR1 as SGHTA and CDR2 as FQGNSA. Deletions cut 4 bases from V and 4 bases from J, with 8 bases between. CDR3 size: 14 residues. The CDR3 DNA is TGTGCCAGCAGCTCAGGTGTGGGGGCCAACGTCCTGACTTTC. This sequence encodes CASSSGVGANVLTF.

The chain uses TRBV6-4 and TRBJ2-7; 7 bases map to TRBD1. The CDR3 has 16 amino acids. In germline, CDR1 is MRHNA, CDR2 SNTAGT. V lost 0 bases and J lost 6; bases outside the gene matches: 11. The CDR3 is CASSDSGGLSPREQYF. DNA of the CDR3: TGTGCCAGCAGTGACTCAGGGGGCTTGTCTCCGCGCGAGCAGTACTTC.

V gene TRBV28 combines with J gene TRBJ2-7, with 8 bases fitting TRBD1. Germline lookup yields CDR1 MDHEN and CDR2 SYDVKM. This CDR3 is built from 13 residues. V gave up 5 bases and J gave up 6 bases; unmatched junction bases: 6. The CDR3 protein is CASSNRGLIEQYF. The DNA for the CDR3 is TGTGCCAGCAGTAACAGGGGGTTAATCGAGCAGTACTTC.

CDR3 sequence (DNA): TGTGCCAGCAGACTAGGGACAGGGCTCGGCCTTAACTATGGCTACACCTTC. Protein: CASRLGTGLGLNYGYTF. This rearrangement joins TRBV2 to TRBJ1-2; 9 nucleotides line up with TRBD1. The trim removed 6 bases at V and 1 base at J, leaving 12 bases unmatched. The CDR3 has 17 amino acids. Germline-derived CDR1 and CDR2 are SNHLY and FYNNEI.

V gene TRBV27 combines with J gene TRBJ2-3, with TRBD1 as a possible D gene (6 bases). V was clipped by 8 bases and J by 2 bases, with 20 bases between them. The CDR3 length is 16 residues. Germline lookup yields CDR1 MNHEY and CDR2 SMNVEV (reference sequence). CDR3 in amino acids: CASDRTGQLSTDTQYF. Written as DNA, the CDR3 is TGTGCCAGCGATCGAACGGGACAACTTTCCACAGATACGCAGTATTTT.

V and J are TRBV11-2 and TRBJ2-7; perhaps TRBD2 as D (5 bases). Trimming removed 6 bases at V and 5 bases at J, with 8 bases between. The CDR3 sequence is 11 residues long. Germline CDR1 and CDR2: SGHAT and FQNNGV. Here the CDR3 DNA reads TGTGCCAGCAGGAGGGATCACGAGCAGTACTTC. As protein: CASRRDHEQYF.

The rearrangement joins TRBV6-1 to TRBJ2-7, with TRBD1 matching over 9 bases. This CDR3 spans 15 amino acids. Germline V lookup: CDR1 MNHNS, CDR2 SASEGT. J lost 4 bases, V lost 6 bases, and 10 bases had no gene match. CDR3 coding DNA: TGTGCCAGCAGGGACAGGGGCCGAAACGGGTACGAGCAGTACTTC. Amino acid sequence: CASRDRGRNGYEQYF.

J is TRBJ2-5 and V is TRBV11-2; weak D call: TRBD2 (6 bases). Germline V CDR1 and CDR2: SGHAT, FQNNGV. Trimming removed 5 bases at V and 4 bases at J, with 14 bases between. There are 14 residues in the CDR3. The CDR3 DNA sequence: TGTGCCAGCAGCCCCGGGACTGTGGGAGAGACCCAGTACTTC. Translated: CASSPGTVGETQYF.

The V and J genes are TRBV27 and TRBJ1-5; D remains ambiguous. The CDR3 totals 15 residues. The V end was cut by 7 bases, the J end by 5 bases, with 18 bases between. Germline CDR1 reads MNHEY; CDR2 reads SMNVEV (reference sequence). The CDR3 spells CASKPTPASDQPQHF. CDR3 in DNA: TGTGCCAGCAAACCAACACCCGCCTCAGATCAGCCCCAGCATTTT.

The chain is built from TRBV6-6 and TRBJ1-5, with D maybe TRBD1 (5 bases). The V and J ends lost 2 bases and 5 bases respectively, with 13 bases between them. Germline V lookup: CDR1 MNHNY, CDR2 SVGAGI (reference sequence). The CDR3 covers 15 residues. The CDR3 sequence: CASSYGGTDYQPQHF. Written as DNA, the CDR3 is TGTGCCAGCAGTTACGGGGGGACGGATTATCAGCCCCAGCATTTT.

The rearrangement uses TRBV30 and TRBJ2-7, with 8 positions matching TRBD1. CDR1 GTSNPN and CDR2 SVGIG come from the germline V gene (reference sequence). The CDR3 consists of 14 residues. The J segment lost 3 bases and the V segment lost 1 base, leaving 5 bases of the junction unmatched. DNA of the CDR3: TGTGCCTGGAGTGAAGGGACAGGAGACTACGAGCAGTACTTC. Amino acids: CAWSEGTGDYEQYF.

The CDR3 protein is CASSFTDRAGNTIYF. Here the CDR3 DNA reads TGTGCCAGCAGTTTTACCGACAGGGCTGGAAACACCATATATTTT. The J gene is TRBJ1-3, the V gene TRBV6-5; 7 bases are a match to TRBD1. Germline loops: CDR1 MNHEY, CDR2 SVGAGI. The CDR3 consists of 15 residues. J gave up 2 bases and V 4 bases, and 5 bases lay outside the gene matches.

This clone has only a few counts. This sequence joins TRBV27 and TRBJ2-5, with TRBD2 matching over 10 bases. Germline CDR1 reads MNHEY; CDR2 reads SMNVEV (reference sequence). The V and J ends lost 3 bases and 11 bases, in that order; junction bases with no gene match: 9. The CDR3 runs 14 residues. The CDR3 DNA is TGTGCCAGCAGTTTCGGCGCTAGCGGGGGAGAGCAGTACTTC. Encoded protein: CASSFGASGGEQYF.

The chain recombines TRBV6-5 with TRBJ2-3, with 7 bases aligning to TRBD2. The V and J ends lost 6 bases and 4 bases, in that order; junction bases with no gene match: 1. Per germline, CDR1 MNHEY and CDR2 SVGAGI. This CDR3 is built from 12 residues. In DNA form, the CDR3 reads TGTGCCAGCAGGGGGGGGGCAGATACGCAGTATTTT. Protein product: CASRGGADTQYF.

The rearrangement uses TRBV29-1 and TRBJ2-5, with 9 bases matching TRBD2. The CDR3 consists of 13 residues. From germline, CDR1 is SQVTM and CDR2 ANQGSEA. Trimming at V came to 4 bases and at J to 5 bases, leaving 5 bases not matched to a gene. The CDR3 sequence: CSVGLAGRETQYF. The CDR3 nucleotides read TGCAGCGTTGGCCTAGCGGGAAGGGAGACCCAGTACTTC. The variable domain in full, with the rest retrieved from reference TRBV29-1 and TRBJ2-5, is SAVISQKPSRDICQRGTSLTIQCQVDSQVTMMFWYRQQPGQSLTLIATANQGSEATYESGFVIDKFPISRPNLTFSTLTVSNMSPEDSSIYLCSVGLAGRETQYFGPGTRLLVL.